Listed below are T cell receptor beta chains from one sample, sequenced in a study of control samples from healthy donors and cancer patients. Here immunoSEQ multiplex PCR was the method, and the copy in TCRdb shows in-frame clones only, minus some. The sample has some 150,000 clones; roughly nine tenths are singletons. Sequences were obtained from blood. Receptors originate from a man aged 25 to 45 in good health. The CDR3 runs from the conserved cysteine through the conserved F or W. The D gene is left open where the match is weak. For some rows the clone size is stated as once, few or many, or as a class when expanded; others skip it.

cdr3_aa cdr3_nt d_call j_call clone_size v_call
CASSLDRTSSYNEQFF TGTGCCAGCAGCTTAGATCGGACCAGCTCCTACAATGAGCAGTTCTTC . TRBJ2-1 . TRBV11-3
CAIRLNTEAFF TGTGCCATCAGGCTGAACACTGAAGCTTTCTTT . TRBJ1-1 . TRBV10-3
CASSVEGGQDIQYF TGTGCCAGCAGCGTAGAGGGGGGCCAAGACATTCAGTACTTC . TRBJ2-4 . TRBV9
CASSLHNTYEQYF TGTGCCAGCAGTTTACACAATACCTACGAGCAGTACTTC . TRBJ2-7 . TRBV12-3/TRBV12-4
CASSYGLAGPWIF TGTGCCAGCAGCTACGGACTAGCGGGCCCTTGGATCTTC TRBD2 TRBJ2-1 . TRBV7-2
CASSETGDNQPQHF TGTGCCAGCAGCGAGACAGGGGACAATCAGCCCCAGCATTTT TRBD1 TRBJ1-5 . TRBV9
CASIQGSGYGYTF TGTGCCAGCATCCAAGGGTCCGGCTATGGCTACACCTTC . TRBJ1-2 . TRBV5-6
CATSAANEQYF TGTGCCACCAGTGCCGCGAACGAGCAGTACTTC . TRBJ2-7 . TRBV24-1
CASSRTGQGGYEQYF TGTGCCAGCAGCCGAACGGGACAGGGAGGCTACGAGCAGTACTTC TRBD1 TRBJ2-7 . TRBV6-5
CASSLVRADTGELFF TGCGCCAGCAGCTTGGTTAGGGCAGACACCGGGGAGCTGTTTTTT . TRBJ2-2 . TRBV5-1
CATIGRGALNQPQHF TGTGCCACCATTGGGCGGGGGGCCCTCAATCAGCCCCAGCATTTT . TRBJ1-5 . TRBV6-5
CAWITGTGLEKLFF TGTGCCTGGATCACCGGGACAGGGCTTGAAAAACTGTTTTTT TRBD1 TRBJ1-4 . TRBV30
CATSDFSGRAGTGELFF TGTGCCACCAGTGATTTCAGCGGGAGGGCCGGCACCGGGGAGCTGTTTTTT TRBD2 TRBJ2-2 . TRBV24-1
CASGSSGGQFF TGTGCTAGTGGTTCCTCCGGGGGTCAGTTCTTC . TRBJ2-1 . TRBV12-5
CASSPRSVWMHNSPLHF TGTGCCAGCAGTCCCCGGTCGGTGTGGATGCATAATTCACCCCTCCACTTT . TRBJ1-6 . TRBV27
CASSKNRLAGSTDTQYF TGTGCCAGCAGCAAAAATCGGCTAGCGGGGAGCACAGATACGCAGTATTTT . TRBJ2-3 . TRBV21-1
CATSDSHTTYRYQETQYF TGTGCCACCAGTGATTCACATACTACGTACCGGTACCAAGAGACCCAGTACTTC . TRBJ2-5 . TRBV24-1
CASSPSSQDTQYF TGTGCCAGCAGTCCCTCCTCTCAGGATACGCAGTATTTT . TRBJ2-3 few TRBV27
CAWPIETDNYGYTF TGTGCCTGGCCCATCGAGACAGACAACTATGGCTACACCTTC . TRBJ1-2 . TRBV30
CASSEGGADYGYTF TGTGCCAGCAGTGAGGGGGGGGCTGACTATGGCTACACCTTC . TRBJ1-2 . TRBV6-1
CASSPTSGGALGANVLTF TGTGCCAGCAGCCCGACTAGCGGGGGGGCCCTAGGGGCCAACGTCCTGACTTTC TRBD2 TRBJ2-6 . TRBV7-6
CASSQERATDTQYF TGCGCCAGCAGCCAAGAGAGGGCAACAGATACGCAGTATTTT . TRBJ2-3 . TRBV4-3
CASSYQGRNTEAFF TGTGCCAGCAGTTACCAGGGGAGGAACACTGAAGCTTTCTTT . TRBJ1-1 few TRBV6-5
CASSIAHPLAGGDYEQYF TGTGCCAGTAGTATAGCCCACCCCTTAGCGGGAGGCGACTACGAGCAGTACTTC TRBD2 TRBJ2-7 once TRBV19
CASSSQGGDRAREQYF TGTGCCAGCAGTTCCCAAGGAGGGGACAGGGCCCGCGAGCAGTACTTC TRBD1 TRBJ2-7 . TRBV27